This T cell receptor (beta chain) was sequenced during a study of CD8+ T cells in alopecia areata. Study details: A regimen of oral tofacitinib, 5 to 10 mg twice daily, was given to treated patients.

As to this clone: Its target is unknown. The sample has other DNA sequences that encode this CDR3 too.

The study's findings and limits: Lesional scalp displayed greater clonality than normal scalp, most notably in alopecia totalis/universalis. Shared TCR sequences were less clear between patients than in mice, possibly partly from HLA diversity. Scalp sequencing also captures normal skin's resident alphabeta T cells.

RNA extraction and reverse transcription yielded cDNA as sequencing template. Generated by immunoSEQ multiplex PCR, the TCRdb table keeps only in-frame clones and is missing some. The sample has some 150,000 clones; about 70% are singletons. This specimen consisted of CD8+ T cells sorted from blood, obtained at week 0. This clonotype originated in a human donor with alopecia areata.

The CDR3 sequence is CSVERLGTESSYEQYF. For the CDR3, the DNA is TGCAGCGTTGAAAGGCTTGGGACGGAGAGCTCCTACGAGCAGTACTTC. V gene TRBV29-1 combines with J gene TRBJ2-7; D possibly matches TRBD1 or TRBD2 (5 bases each). CDR3 size: 16 residues. Trimming took 2 bases from V and 0 from J, leaving 17 bases between them. Germline CDR1 is SQVTM and CDR2 is ANQGSEA.